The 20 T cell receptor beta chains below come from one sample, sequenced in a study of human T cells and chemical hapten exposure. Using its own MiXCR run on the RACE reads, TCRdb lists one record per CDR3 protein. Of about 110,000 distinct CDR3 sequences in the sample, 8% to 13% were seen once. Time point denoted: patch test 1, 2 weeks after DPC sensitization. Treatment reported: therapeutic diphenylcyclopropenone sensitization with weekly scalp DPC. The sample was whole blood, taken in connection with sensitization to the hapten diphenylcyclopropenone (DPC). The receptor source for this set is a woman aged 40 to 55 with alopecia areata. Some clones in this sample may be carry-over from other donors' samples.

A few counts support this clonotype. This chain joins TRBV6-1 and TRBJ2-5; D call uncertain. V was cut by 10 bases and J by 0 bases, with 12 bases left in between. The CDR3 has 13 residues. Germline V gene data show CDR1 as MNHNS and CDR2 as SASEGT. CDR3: CATPGQYQETQYF. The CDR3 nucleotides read TGTGCCACCCCCGGCCAGTACCAAGAGACCCAGTACTTC.

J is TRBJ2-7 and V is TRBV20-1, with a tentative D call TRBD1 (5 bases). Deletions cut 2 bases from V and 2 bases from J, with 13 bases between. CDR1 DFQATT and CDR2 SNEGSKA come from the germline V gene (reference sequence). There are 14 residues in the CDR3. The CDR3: CSARRGQATYEQYF. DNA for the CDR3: TGCAGTGCTAGAAGAGGACAAGCCACCTACGAGCAGTACTTC.

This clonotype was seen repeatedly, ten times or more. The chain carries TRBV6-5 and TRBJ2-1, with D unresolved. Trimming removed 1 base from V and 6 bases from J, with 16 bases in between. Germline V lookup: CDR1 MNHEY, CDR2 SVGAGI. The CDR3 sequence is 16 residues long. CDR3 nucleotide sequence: TGTGCCAGCAGTTACTATTCCGGTAGCCCCCTCAATGAGCAGTTCTTC. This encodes CASSYYSGSPLNEQFF.

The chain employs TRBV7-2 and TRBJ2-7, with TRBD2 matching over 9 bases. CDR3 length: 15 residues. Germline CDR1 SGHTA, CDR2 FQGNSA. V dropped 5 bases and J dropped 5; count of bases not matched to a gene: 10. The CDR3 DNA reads TGTGCCAGCAGCCGCGACTTAATAGCGGGAGACGAGCAGTACTTC. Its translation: CASSRDLIAGDEQYF.

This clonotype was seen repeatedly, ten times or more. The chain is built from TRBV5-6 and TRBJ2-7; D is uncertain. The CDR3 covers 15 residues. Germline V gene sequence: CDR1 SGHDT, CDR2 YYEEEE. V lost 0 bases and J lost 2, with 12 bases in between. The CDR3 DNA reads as TGTGCCAGCAGCTTGGATCGGCAGCCTACCTACGAGCAGTACTTC. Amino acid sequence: CASSLDRQPTYEQYF.

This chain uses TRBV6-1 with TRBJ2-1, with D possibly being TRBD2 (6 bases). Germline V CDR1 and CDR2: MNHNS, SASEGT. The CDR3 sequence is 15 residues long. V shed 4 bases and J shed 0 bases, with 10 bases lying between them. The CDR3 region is CASSVRGSSYNEQFF. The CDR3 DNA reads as TGTGCCAGCAGTGTCCGGGGGTCCTCCTACAATGAGCAGTTCTTC.

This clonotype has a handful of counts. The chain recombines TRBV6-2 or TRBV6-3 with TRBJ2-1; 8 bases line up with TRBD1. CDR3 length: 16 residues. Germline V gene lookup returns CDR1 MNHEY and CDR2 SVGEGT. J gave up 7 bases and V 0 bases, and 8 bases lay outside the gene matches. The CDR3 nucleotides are TGTGCCAGCAGTTACTCGGCAGGGGGCGGTGGTAATGAGCAGTTCTTC. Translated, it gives CASSYSAGGGGNEQFF.

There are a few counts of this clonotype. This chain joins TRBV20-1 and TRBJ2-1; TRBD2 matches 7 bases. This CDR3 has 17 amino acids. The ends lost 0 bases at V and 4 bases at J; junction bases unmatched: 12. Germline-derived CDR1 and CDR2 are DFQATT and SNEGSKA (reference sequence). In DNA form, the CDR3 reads TGCAGTGCTAGAGATAGGCAGGTGGGAGGGGTTTACAATGAGCAGTTCTTC. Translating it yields CSARDRQVGGVYNEQFF.

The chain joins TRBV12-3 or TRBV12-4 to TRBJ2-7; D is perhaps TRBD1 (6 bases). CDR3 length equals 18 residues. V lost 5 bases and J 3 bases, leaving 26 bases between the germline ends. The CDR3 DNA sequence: TGTGCCAGCAGTCATCTTAGTATCGCAGGGGCCTCCCTCTACGAGCAGTACTTC. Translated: CASSHLSIAGASLYEQYF.

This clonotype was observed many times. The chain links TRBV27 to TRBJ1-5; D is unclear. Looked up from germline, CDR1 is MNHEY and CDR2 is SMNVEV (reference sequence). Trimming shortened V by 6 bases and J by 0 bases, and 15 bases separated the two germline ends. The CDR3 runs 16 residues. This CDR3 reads CASRREASFSNQPQHF. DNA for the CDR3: TGTGCCAGCAGACGTGAAGCGAGTTTTAGCAATCAGCCCCAGCATTTT.

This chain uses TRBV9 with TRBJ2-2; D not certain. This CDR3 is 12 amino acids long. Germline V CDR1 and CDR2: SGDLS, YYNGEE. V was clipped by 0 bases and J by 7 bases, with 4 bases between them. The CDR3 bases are TGTGCCAGCAGCGTAGGGGGCGGGGAGCTGTTTTTT. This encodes CASSVGGGELFF. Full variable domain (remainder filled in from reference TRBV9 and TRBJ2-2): DSGVTQTPKHLITATGQRVTLRCSPRSGDLSVYWYQQSLDQGLQFLIQYYNGEERAKGNILERFSAQQFPDLHSELNLSSLELGDSALYFCASSVGGGELFFGEGSRLTVL.

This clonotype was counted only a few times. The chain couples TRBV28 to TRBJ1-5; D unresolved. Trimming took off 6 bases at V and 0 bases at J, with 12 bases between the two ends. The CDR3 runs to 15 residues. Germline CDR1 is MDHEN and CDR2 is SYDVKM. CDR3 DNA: TGTGCCAGCAGACCTTCTCAACGTAGCAATCAGCCCCAGCATTTT. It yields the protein CASRPSQRSNQPQHF.

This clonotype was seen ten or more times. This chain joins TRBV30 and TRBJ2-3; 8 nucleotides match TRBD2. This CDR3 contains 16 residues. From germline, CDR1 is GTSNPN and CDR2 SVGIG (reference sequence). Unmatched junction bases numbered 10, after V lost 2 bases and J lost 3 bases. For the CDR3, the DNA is TGTGCCTGGAGTTTGTTCGCGGGAGGAGGGACAGATACGCAGTATTTT. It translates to CAWSLFAGGGTDTQYF.

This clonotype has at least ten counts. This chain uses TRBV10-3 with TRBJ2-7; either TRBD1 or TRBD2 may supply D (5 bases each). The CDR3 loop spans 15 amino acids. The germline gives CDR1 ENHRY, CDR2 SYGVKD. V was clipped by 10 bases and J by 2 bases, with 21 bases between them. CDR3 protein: CATRNGAGLTYEQYF. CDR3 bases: TGTGCCACAAGAAACGGGGCAGGGTTGACCTACGAGCAGTACTTC.

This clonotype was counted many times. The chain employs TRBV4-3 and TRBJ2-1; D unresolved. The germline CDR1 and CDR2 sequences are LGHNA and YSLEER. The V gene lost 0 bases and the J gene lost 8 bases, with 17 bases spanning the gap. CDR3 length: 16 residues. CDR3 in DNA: TGCGCCAGCAGCCAAGATCGGAGATATGCTCACGATGAGCAGTTCTTC. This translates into CASSQDRRYAHDEQFF.

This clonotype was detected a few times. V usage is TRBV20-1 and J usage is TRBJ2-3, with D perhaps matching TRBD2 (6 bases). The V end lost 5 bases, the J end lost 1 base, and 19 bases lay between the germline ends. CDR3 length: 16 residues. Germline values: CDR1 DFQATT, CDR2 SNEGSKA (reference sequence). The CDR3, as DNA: TGCAGTGCTGAGATAGCGTCACCGGGGGGCACAGATACGCAGTATTTT. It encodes CSAEIASPGGTDTQYF.

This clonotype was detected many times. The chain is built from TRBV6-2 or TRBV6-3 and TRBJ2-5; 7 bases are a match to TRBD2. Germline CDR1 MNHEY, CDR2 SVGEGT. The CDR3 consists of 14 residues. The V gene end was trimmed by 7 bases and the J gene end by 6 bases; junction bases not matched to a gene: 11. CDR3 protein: CASTEAGRGKTQYF. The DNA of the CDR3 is TGTGCCAGCACCGAAGCGGGGCGGGGAAAGACCCAGTACTTC.

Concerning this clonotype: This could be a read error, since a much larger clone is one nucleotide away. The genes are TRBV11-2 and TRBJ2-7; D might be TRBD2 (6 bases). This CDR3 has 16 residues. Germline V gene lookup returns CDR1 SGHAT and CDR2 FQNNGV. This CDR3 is CASSVRASASSYKQYF. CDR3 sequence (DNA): TGTGCCAGCAGCGTCCGTGCTAGCGCCAGCTCCTACAAGCAGTACTTC.

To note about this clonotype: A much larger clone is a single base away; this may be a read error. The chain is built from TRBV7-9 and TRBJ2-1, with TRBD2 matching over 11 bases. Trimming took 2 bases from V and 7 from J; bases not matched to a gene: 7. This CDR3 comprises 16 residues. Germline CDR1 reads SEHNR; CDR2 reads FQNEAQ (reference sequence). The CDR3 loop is CASSLTTSGEKNEQFF. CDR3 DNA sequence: TGTGCCAGCAGCTTAACGACTAGCGGGGAGAAGAATGAGCAGTTCTTC.

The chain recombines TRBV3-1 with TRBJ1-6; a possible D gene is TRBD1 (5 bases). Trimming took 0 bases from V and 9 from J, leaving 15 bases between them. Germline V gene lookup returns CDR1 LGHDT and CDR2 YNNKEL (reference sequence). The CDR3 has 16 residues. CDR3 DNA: TGTGCCAGCAGCCAAGATGCTGGGGGTTTCGGTTCACCCCTCCACTTT. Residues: CASSQDAGGFGSPLHF.